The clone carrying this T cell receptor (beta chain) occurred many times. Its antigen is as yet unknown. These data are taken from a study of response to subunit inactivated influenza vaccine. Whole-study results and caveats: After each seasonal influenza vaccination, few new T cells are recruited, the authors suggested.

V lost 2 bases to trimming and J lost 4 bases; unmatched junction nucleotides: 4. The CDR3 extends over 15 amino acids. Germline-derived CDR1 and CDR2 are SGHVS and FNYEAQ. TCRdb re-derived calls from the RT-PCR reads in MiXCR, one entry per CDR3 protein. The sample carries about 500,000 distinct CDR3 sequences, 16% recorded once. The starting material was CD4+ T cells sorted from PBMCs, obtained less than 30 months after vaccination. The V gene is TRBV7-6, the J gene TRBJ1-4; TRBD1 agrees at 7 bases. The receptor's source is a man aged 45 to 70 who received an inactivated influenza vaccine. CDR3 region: CASSLSQGNNEKLFF. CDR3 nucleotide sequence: TGTGCCAGCAGCTTATCACAGGGGAATAATGAAAAACTGTTTTTT.